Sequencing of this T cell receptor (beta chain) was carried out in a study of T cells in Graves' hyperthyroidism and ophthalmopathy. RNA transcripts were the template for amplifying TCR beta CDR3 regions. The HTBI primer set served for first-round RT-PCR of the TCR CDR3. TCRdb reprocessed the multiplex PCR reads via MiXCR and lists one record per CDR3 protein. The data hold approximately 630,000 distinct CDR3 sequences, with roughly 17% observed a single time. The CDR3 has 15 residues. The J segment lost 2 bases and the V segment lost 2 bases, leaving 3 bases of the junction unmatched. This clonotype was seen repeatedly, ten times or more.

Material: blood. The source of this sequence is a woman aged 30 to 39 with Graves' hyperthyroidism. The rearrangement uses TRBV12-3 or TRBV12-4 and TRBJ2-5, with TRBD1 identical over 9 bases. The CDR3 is CASSLSGTGQETQYF. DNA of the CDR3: TGTGCCAGCAGTTTATCGGGGACAGGGCAAGAGACCCAGTACTTC.